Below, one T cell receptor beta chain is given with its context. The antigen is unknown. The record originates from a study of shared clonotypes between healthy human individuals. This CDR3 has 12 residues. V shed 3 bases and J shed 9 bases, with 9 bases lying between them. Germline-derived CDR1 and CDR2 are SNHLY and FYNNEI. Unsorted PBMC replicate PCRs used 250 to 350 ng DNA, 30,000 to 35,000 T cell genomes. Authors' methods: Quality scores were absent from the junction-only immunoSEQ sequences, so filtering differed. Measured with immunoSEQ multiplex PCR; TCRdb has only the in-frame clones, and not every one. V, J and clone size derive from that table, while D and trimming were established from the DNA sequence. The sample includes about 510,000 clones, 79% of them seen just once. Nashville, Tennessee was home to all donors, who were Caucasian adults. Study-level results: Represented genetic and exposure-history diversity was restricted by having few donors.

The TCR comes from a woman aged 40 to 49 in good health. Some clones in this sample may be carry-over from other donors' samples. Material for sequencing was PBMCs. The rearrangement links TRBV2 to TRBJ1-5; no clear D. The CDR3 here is CASSDSTRPQHF. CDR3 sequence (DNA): TGTGCCAGCAGTGACAGCACTCGGCCCCAGCATTTT. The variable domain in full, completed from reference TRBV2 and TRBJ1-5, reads EPEVTQTPSHQVTQMGQEVILRCVPISNHLYFYWYRQILGQKVEFLVSFYNNEISEKSEIFDDQFSVERPDGSNFTLKIRSTKLEDSAMYFCASSDSTRPQHFGDGTRLSIL.